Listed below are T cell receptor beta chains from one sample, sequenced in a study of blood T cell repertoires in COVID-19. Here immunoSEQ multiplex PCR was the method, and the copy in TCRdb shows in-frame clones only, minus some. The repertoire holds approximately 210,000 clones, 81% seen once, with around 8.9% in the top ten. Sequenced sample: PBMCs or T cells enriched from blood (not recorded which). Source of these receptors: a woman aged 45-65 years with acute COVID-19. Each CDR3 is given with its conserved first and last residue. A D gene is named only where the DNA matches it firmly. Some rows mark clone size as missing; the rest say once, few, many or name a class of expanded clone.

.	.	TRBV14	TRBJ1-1	CASSPRGNTEAFF	TGTGCCAGCAGCCCCAGGGGAAACACTGAAGCTTTCTTT
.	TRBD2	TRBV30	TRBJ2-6	CACSRGGAGANVLTF	TGTGCCTGTTCACGGGGGGGGGCGGGGGCCAACGTCCTGACTTTC
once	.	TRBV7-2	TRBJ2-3	CASSLAKSGSTDTQYF	TGTGCCAGCAGCTTAGCGAAGAGCGGGAGCACAGATACGCAGTATTTT
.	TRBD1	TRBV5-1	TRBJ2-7	CASSRGQDTYEQYF	TGCGCCAGCAGCCGGGGACAGGACACCTACGAGCAGTACTTC
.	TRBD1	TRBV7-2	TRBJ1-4	CASSPSGTGEKLFF	TGTGCCAGCAGCCCAAGTGGGACAGGGGAAAAACTGTTTTTT
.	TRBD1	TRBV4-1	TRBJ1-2	CASSPLPGQGARGFYGYTF	TGCGCCAGCAGCCCCCTTCCGGGACAGGGGGCGCGGGGCTTCTATGGCTACACCTTC
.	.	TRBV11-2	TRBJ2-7	CASSLQKSHLNF	TGTGCCAGCAGCCTCCAAAAAAGCCACCTCAACTTC
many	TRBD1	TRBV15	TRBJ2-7	CATSRSGQSYEQYF	TGTGCCACCAGCAGATCGGGACAGTCCTACGAGCAGTACTTC
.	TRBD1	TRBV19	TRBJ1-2	CASSIGQVNYGYTF	TGTGCCAGTAGTATTGGACAGGTTAACTATGGCTACACCTTC
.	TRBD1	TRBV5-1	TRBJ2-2	CASSFTGGDTGELFF	TGCGCCAGCAGCTTTACAGGGGGAGACACCGGGGAGCTGTTTTTT
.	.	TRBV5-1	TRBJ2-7	CASSLVSGATYEQYF	TGCGCCAGCAGCTTGGTTTCAGGGGCGACCTACGAGCAGTACTTC
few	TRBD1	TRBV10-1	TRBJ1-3	CASDRDRDQGGNTIYF	TGCGCCAGCGACCGGGACAGGGATCAAGGGGGAAACACCATATATTTT
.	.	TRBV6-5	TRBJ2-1	CASSYLRQTYNEQFF	TGTGCCAGCAGTTACCTAAGACAGACCTACAATGAGCAGTTCTTC
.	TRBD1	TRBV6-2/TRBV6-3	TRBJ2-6	CASSPTRDRLTAGANVLTF	TGTGCCAGCAGCCCTACCCGGGACAGGCTAACCGCTGGGGCCAACGTCCTGACTTTC
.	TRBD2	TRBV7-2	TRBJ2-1	CASSLARGGANEQFF	TGTGCCAGCAGCTTAGCCCGCGGGGGGGCTAATGAGCAGTTCTTC
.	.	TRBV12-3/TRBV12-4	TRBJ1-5	CASQGSGNQPQHF	TGTGCCAGCCAGGGGAGTGGCAATCAGCCCCAGCATTTT
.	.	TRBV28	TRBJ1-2	CASKATGYGYTF	TGTGCCAGCAAGGCTACAGGCTATGGCTACACCTTC
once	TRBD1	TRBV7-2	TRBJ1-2	CASSLQTGGANYGYTF	TGTGCCAGCAGCTTACAGACAGGGGGAGCTAACTATGGCTACACCTTC
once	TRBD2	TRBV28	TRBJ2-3	CASSPGGGQYF	TGTGCCAGCAGCCCGGGCGGGGGGCAGTATTTT
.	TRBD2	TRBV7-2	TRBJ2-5	CASSLGLTSGQETQYF	TGTGCCAGCAGCTTAGGTTTAACTAGCGGACAAGAGACCCAGTACTTC
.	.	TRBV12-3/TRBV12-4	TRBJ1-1	CASRLSQGPEAFF	TGTGCCAGCCGGTTGTCGCAGGGTCCTGAAGCTTTCTTT
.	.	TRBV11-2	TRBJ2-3	CASSSGESNTDTQYF	TGTGCCAGCAGTAGCGGAGAGTCCAACACAGATACGCAGTATTTT
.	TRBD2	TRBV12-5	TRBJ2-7	CASGLLAGGSYEQYF	TGTGCTAGTGGTTTGCTAGCGGGGGGGAGCTACGAGCAGTACTTC